The next 20 T cell receptor beta chains were all read from a single sample in a study of cytomegalovirus exposure and HLA in healthy donors. Assay: immunoSEQ multiplex PCR; the TCRdb copy retains only in-frame clones and omits some. This table has 150,000 to 200,000 clones, about three quarters appearing once. The sample taken for sequencing was PBMCs. The receptor source for this set is a woman between 25 and 40 years old in good health and CMV-seronegative.

This clone occurred once. CDR3 protein: CASRGTVNYEQYF. In nucleotides, the CDR3 is TGCGCCAGCAGGGGGACAGTCAACTACGAGCAGTACTTC. This chain connects TRBV5-1 to TRBJ2-7; 7 bases align to TRBD1. The CDR3 is 13 amino acids. Germline assignment: CDR1 SGHRS and CDR2 YFSETQ. J lost 3 bases, V lost 5 bases, and 5 bases had no gene match.

V is TRBV5-1 and J is TRBJ2-3; possible D gene TRBD1, 6 bases. Trimming shortened V by 4 bases and J by 0 bases, and 12 bases separated the two germline ends. This CDR3 region has 15 residues. Per germline, CDR1 SGHRS and CDR2 YFSETQ. The CDR3 sequence: CASSIGQHSTDTQYF. For the CDR3, the DNA is TGCGCCAGCAGCATCGGACAGCATAGCACAGATACGCAGTATTTT.

The chain uses TRBV19 and TRBJ2-5, with 9 bases identical to TRBD2. The CDR3 spans 15 residues. Germline CDR1 is LNHDA and CDR2 is SQIVND (reference sequence). The V segment lost 3 bases and the J segment 5 bases; nucleotides outside the gene matches: 7. The CDR3 DNA sequence: TGTGCCAGTAGTATGGGCGGGAGGGCCTACGAGACCCAGTACTTC. Protein product: CASSMGGRAYETQYF.

This chain joins TRBV28 and TRBJ2-7; 10 bases align to TRBD1. The length of the CDR3 is 16 residues. Germline V gene data show CDR1 as MDHEN and CDR2 as SYDVKM. J gave up 7 bases and V 4 bases, and 13 bases lay outside the gene matches. The CDR3, as DNA: TGTGCCAGCAGTTCCCCCGGACAGGGGGGCTCGGGAGAGCAGTACTTC. Protein product: CASSSPGQGGSGEQYF.

This clone has only one observation. V gene TRBV4-2 combines with J gene TRBJ2-7, with TRBD1 identical over 9 bases. V lost 2 bases and J lost 2; bases outside the gene matches: 19. Germline values: CDR1 LGHNA, CDR2 YNFKEQ. This CDR3 comprises 20 residues. CDR3: CASSQRLGTGLVRGAYEQYF. Written as DNA, the CDR3 is TGTGCCAGCAGCCAAAGATTGGGGACAGGGTTGGTTCGGGGCGCCTACGAGCAGTACTTC.

V usage is TRBV10-1 and J usage is TRBJ2-7, with 8 bases aligning to TRBD1. Germline V CDR1 and CDR2: WNHNN, SYGVQD (reference sequence). The CDR3 totals 13 residues. J gave up 6 bases and V 5 bases, and 6 bases lay outside the gene matches. The CDR3 DNA reads as TGCGCCAGCAGTAAGGACAGGGTCGGCGAGCAGTACTTC. Translated, it gives CASSKDRVGEQYF.

CDR3: CASSPESGGYNEQFF. CDR3 nucleotides: TGTGCCAGCAGCCCAGAGAGTGGCGGCTACAATGAGCAGTTCTTC. The chain uses TRBV7-3 and TRBJ2-1; D ambiguous. Trimming left V 5 bases short and J 3 bases short, with 14 bases between. The CDR3 spans 15 residues. The germline gives CDR1 SGHTA, CDR2 FQGTGA.

J is TRBJ1-5 and V is TRBV7-5; the table's D call of TRBD1 was not tested on the DNA. TRBV7-5 is assigned pseudogene status. CDR3 size: 15 residues. The CDR3 nucleotides read TGTGTCAGAATCAGGACAGGGGGCTGCAATCAGCCCCAGCATTTT. It specifies CVRIRTGGCNQPQHF.

The chain employs TRBV6-5 and TRBJ1-1; TRBD1 is a possible D gene (5 bases). V shed 6 bases and J shed 6 bases, with 8 bases lying between them. CDR1 is MNHEY and CDR2 is SVGAGI in the germline V gene. The CDR3 covers 11 residues. In nucleotides, the CDR3 is TGTGCCAGCAGCCAGGGTGCTGAAGCTTTCTTT. This encodes CASSQGAEAFF.

The chain employs TRBV9 and TRBJ1-1, with a tentative D call TRBD1 (5 bases). The germline V and J ends were trimmed by 0 bases and 5 bases, with 20 bases remaining between them. Looked up from germline, CDR1 is SGDLS and CDR2 is YYNGEE. This CDR3 is built from 17 residues. The CDR3 loop is CASSVGGAAREGTEAFF. The CDR3, as DNA: TGTGCCAGCAGCGTAGGAGGGGCCGCGCGGGAGGGGACTGAAGCTTTCTTT. Looking up the rest from reference TRBV9 and TRBJ1-1 gives the full variable domain: DSGVTQTPKHLITATGQRVTLRCSPRSGDLSVYWYQQSLDQGLQFLIQYYNGEERAKGNILERFSAQQFPDLHSELNLSSLELGDSALYFCASSVGGAAREGTEAFFGQGTRLTVV.

This chain joins TRBV29-1 and TRBJ1-1, with 7 bases fitting TRBD1. The CDR3 totals 15 residues. Germline CDR1 reads SQVTM; CDR2 reads ANQGSEA. Germline trimming cut 7 bases from V and 1 base from J; bases unmatched to any gene: 12. DNA for the CDR3: TGCAGCGCTTCCTACCGACAGGGAAGGAACACTGAAGCTTTCTTT. Translation: CSASYRQGRNTEAFF.

The table lists this clone with a count of one. The chain uses TRBV5-1 and TRBJ1-4, with unresolved D. The CDR3 extends over 14 amino acids. Deletions cut 3 bases from V and 0 bases from J, with 6 bases between. Germline V CDR1 and CDR2: SGHRS, YFSETQ. The CDR3 sequence: CASSYGATNEKLFF. The CDR3 nucleotides are TGCGCCAGCAGCTACGGTGCAACTAATGAAAAACTGTTTTTT.

The chain uses TRBV9 and TRBJ2-5; D is ambiguous. The CDR3 extends over 11 amino acids. Per the germline V gene, CDR1 is SGDLS and CDR2 is YYNGEE. Trimming removed 4 bases at V and 5 bases at J, with 6 bases between. CDR3 nucleotide sequence: TGTGCCAGCAGCCAGGTGGAGACCCAGTACTTC. This codes for CASSQVETQYF.

J is TRBJ1-2 and V is TRBV2, with 8 bases matching TRBD1. CDR3 size: 12 residues. Germline lookup yields CDR1 SNHLY and CDR2 FYNNEI. The V and J ends lost 10 bases and 2 bases, in that order; junction bases with no gene match: 3. The CDR3 DNA sequence: TGTGCCAAAAGACAGGGGAACTATGGCTACACCTTC. Translation gives CAKRQGNYGYTF.

V is TRBV6-5 and J is TRBJ2-1; D gene uncertain. This CDR3 is built from 16 residues. CDR1 and CDR2 from the germline V gene are MNHEY and SVGAGI. V was trimmed by 4 bases and J by 0 bases, leaving 13 bases between them. The CDR3, as DNA: TGTGCCAGCAGTTTAACTTTGACGGGCTCCTACAATGAGCAGTTCTTC. It codes for CASSLTLTGSYNEQFF.

This chain links TRBV27 with TRBJ1-2; no definite D call. Trimming shortened V by 2 bases and J by 1 base, and 14 bases separated the two germline ends. CDR3 length: 16 amino acids. Germline V CDR1 and CDR2: MNHEY, SMNVEV (reference sequence). The CDR3 spells CASSLRTGRNNYGYTF. The CDR3 coding sequence is TGTGCCAGCAGTTTACGAACGGGGAGGAATAACTATGGCTACACCTTC.

This chain connects TRBV5-1 to TRBJ2-7, with 9 bases matching TRBD2. This CDR3 is 17 amino acids long. CDR1 and CDR2 from the germline V gene are SGHRS and YFSETQ. V shed 3 bases and J 3 bases; nucleotides not matched to a gene: 13. The CDR3 bases are TGCGCCAGCAGCTCCTACGTTAGTAGCGGGAGTATCTACGAGCAGTACTTC. It encodes CASSSYVSSGSIYEQYF.

This clone was seen more than once but under ten times. This rearrangement joins TRBV18 to TRBJ1-1, with 7 bases lining up with TRBD1. The trim removed 2 bases at V and 1 base at J, leaving 1 base unmatched. The CDR3 runs to 14 residues. Germline V CDR1 and CDR2: KGHSH, LQKENI. The CDR3 sequence: CASSPDRANTEAFF. The CDR3 DNA follows: TGTGCCAGCTCACCAGACAGGGCGAACACTGAAGCTTTCTTT. Looking up the rest from reference TRBV18 and TRBJ1-1 gives the full variable domain: NAGVMQNPRHLVRRRGQEARLRCSPMKGHSHVYWYRQLPEEGLKFMVYLQKENIIDESGMPKERFSAEFPKEGPSILRIQQVVRGDSAAYFCASSPDRANTEAFFGQGTRLTVV.

This sequence joins TRBV5-1 and TRBJ2-3; D ambiguous. CDR3 size: 14 residues. CDR1 and CDR2 from the germline V gene are SGHRS and YFSETQ. Trimming left V 4 bases short and J 0 bases short, with 9 bases between. CDR3 residues: CASSPTPSTDTQYF. CDR3 DNA: TGCGCCAGCAGCCCTACTCCGAGCACAGATACGCAGTATTTT.

The rearrangement joins TRBV6-6 to TRBJ2-6; D not certain. Between the trimmed V and J ends, which lost 6 bases and 13 bases, there was a span of 10 bases. The CDR3 is 11 amino acids. Per germline, CDR1 MNHNY and CDR2 SVGAGI (reference sequence). The DNA for the CDR3 is TGTGCCAGCAGCCACGGAGAGGTCCTGACTTTC. It yields the protein CASSHGEVLTF.